Described below is a single TCR beta chain sequence and its context. Its antigen target is currently unknown. No base quality values were provided; no much bigger clone lies one nucleotide off. The sample originates from a study of CD8+CD57+ T cells in acquired aplastic anemia (dated by TCRdb to 2016 to 2018). The study in broad terms: On average, sorted CD4+ and CD8+ cells yielded 2.5 to 3.5 ug of extracted DNA, with a range of roughly 0.18 to 30 ug. A CD8+CD57+ expansion meant a frequency higher than the mean frequency seen in healthy subjects. Broad study findings and their caveats: Approximately 31 CD8+ CDR3 sequences were found in both patients and controls but appeared to be highly expressed in patients and within the immunodominant clones of the patients. Between patients and healthy controls, no significant difference in CD8+ Simpson's diversity was found (P=0.060).

TCR beta VDJ combination and CDR3 sequence profiling used genomic DNA as the template. TCR repertoire sequencing was run on an Illumina HiSeq 2000. On the study's bioinformatics: Repertoire assessment relied on Simpson's diversity index, CDR3 size and DJ length profiles, and TRBV/TRBJ rearrangement plots. The immunodominant clone was defined as the most abundant DNA sequence in deep sequencing data. CDR3 amino acid sequences were screened for sharing across subjects and compared with published repertoires and the VDJdb database. TCRdb ran its own pipeline on the public reads, namely fastp trimming at Q25 and MiXCR clone calling, and kept in-frame beta chains. Duplicate CDR3 protein sequences are folded into a single record with the most common DNA and genes. The V and J calls come from TCRdb's annotation, not from the publication. The sample data list 450,000 to 550,000 distinct CDR3 sequences, and around 32% of these were observed just once. The top ten clonotypes cover less than 0.85% of the sample.

Expansion of CD8+CD57+ cells had been shown by flow cytometry in the patients chosen for sequencing. Severe acquired aplastic anemia was diagnosed in all patients according to International Study of Aplastic Anemia and Agranulocytosis and Camitta criteria. No therapy had been received by the patients at the time of blood sampling. In this study, sorted CD4+ and CD8+ T cells from the blood of healthy subjects and of severe aplastic anemia patients had their TCR repertoires deep-sequenced. In the USA, patient enrollment took place under clinicaltrials.gov protocols 00001620, 01623167, 00001397, 00071045, 00081523 and 00961064. Ficoll-Paque density gradient centrifugation was used to isolate peripheral blood mononuclear cells. Before DNA extraction, CD4+ and CD8+ T cells were sorted by FACS or by magnetic beads. Sequenced material: sorted CD4+, CD8+, or CD8+CD57+ T cells (not recorded which) from PBMCs. The sequence was collected from a human donor with aplastic anemia.

The CDR3 has the sequence CASSQVRESETQYF. The DNA is as follows: TGTGCCAGCAGCCAAGTTCGGGAGTCGGAGACCCAGTACTTC. The V and J segments used are TRBV4-2 and TRBJ2-5; TRBD2 is possibly the D segment (6 matching bases). Spanning cysteine to phenylalanine, the CDR3 consists of 14 amino acids. Kept here is only the CDR3 DNA, which spans 42 bases and is read in frame from base 1. V is clipped by 1 base and J by 5 bases, and the sequence between their germline boundaries is 11 bases long. The germline V gene yields LGHNA for CDR1 and YNFKEQ for CDR2.